Described below is a single T cell receptor beta chain sequence and its context. Antigen: not known. The junction departs from germline at one end; a sequencing error may be responsible. Described treatment: approximately nine-day PBMC culture with coronavirus spike peptide pools or control peptides (ViraFEST assay). A negative selection step was used to isolate CD4+ T cells once culture had run for around 10 days. Once obtained from cultured CD4+ T cells, the DNA was sequenced using the Oncomine TCR Beta short-read assay. One entry per CDR3 protein, called by TCRdb with MiXCR from the PCR reads. Here the sample spans some 12,000 distinct CDR3 sequences, 20% to 25% being singletons. Germline CDR1 and CDR2: DFQATT and SNEGSKA (reference sequence). This CDR3 region has 15 residues. This sample was taken from a study of vaccination and CD4 T cells after COVID-19. Study context: Sampling post-COVID took place a median roughly 93 days after diagnosis (range 35 to 161). Overall study findings and caveats: It was observed that, in convalescent patients, a median about 90% of reactive clones arose only post-vaccination. Within the convalescent patients, spike mono-reactivity was found in 304 of 307 vaccine-specific clones.

The chain is built from TRBV20-1 and TRBJ1-2; 12 nucleotides align to TRBD1. The receptor was isolated from a human donor who received a COVID-19 vaccine. The specimen comprised CD4+ T cells from blood, cultured in vitro, sampled before SARS-CoV-2 vaccination. CDR3 coding DNA: TGCAGAGCTACAAGGCCGGGACAGGGGGCGTACGGCTACACCTTC. It codes for CRATRPGQGAYGYTF.